The 14 T cell receptor beta chains reported below all come from one sample, sequenced in a study of blood T cell repertoires in COVID-19 (dated by TCRdb to between 2020 and 2021). Libraries came from the immunoSEQ multiplex PCR assay. In TCRdb, the immuneACCESS table is reduced to in-frame sequences with V and J assigned. These tables do not hold every clone; where another copy was compared, an unresolved V gene accounts for under half, and the others remain unexplained. For this sample the table gives some 210,000 clones, of which about four fifths were detected only once. The ten most abundant clones make up 2.5% to 3.5% of the sample. The sequenced material came from peripheral blood. Receptors were obtained from a man aged 45-65 years with active or convalescent COVID-19.

This clone was counted a few times. The chain employs TRBV5-1 and TRBJ1-1; possibly TRBD1 for D (5 bases). Germline CDR1 reads SGHRS; CDR2 reads YFSETQ. The CDR3 has 13 residues. Trimming cost V 1 base and J 1 base, with 5 bases left between them. CDR3: CASSLQGNTEAFF. CDR3 DNA sequence: TGCGCCAGCAGCTTGCAGGGGAACACTGAAGCTTTCTTT.

The chain joins TRBV29-1 to TRBJ1-1; the D is unclear. The V end lost 1 base, the J end lost 4 bases, and 7 bases lay between the germline ends. This CDR3 is built from 12 residues. Germline CDR1 and CDR2: SQVTM and ANQGSEA. The CDR3 bases are TGCAGCGTTGAAGGAGTGCCCACTGAAGCTTTCTTT. Translation gives CSVEGVPTEAFF.

The rearrangement uses TRBV7-6 and TRBJ2-1; D ambiguous. The CDR3 loop spans 15 amino acids. V lost 1 base and J 6 bases, leaving 13 bases between the germline ends. Germline CDR1 reads SGHVS; CDR2 reads FNYEAQ. CDR3: CASSLGPSPFNEQFF. DNA of the CDR3: TGTGCCAGCAGCTTAGGTCCTAGTCCGTTCAATGAGCAGTTCTTC.

The chain recombines TRBV9 with TRBJ2-3; TRBD1 agrees at 8 bases. In germline, CDR1 is SGDLS, CDR2 YYNGEE. The trim removed 3 bases at V and 1 base at J, leaving 4 bases unmatched. The CDR3 has 15 residues. The CDR3 sequence: CASSAGGAGTDTQYF. The CDR3 DNA reads as TGTGCCAGCAGCGCAGGGGGCGCGGGCACAGATACGCAGTATTTT.

This rearrangement joins TRBV19 to TRBJ1-2; D gene unclear. The CDR3 runs to 15 residues. CDR1 and CDR2 from the germline V gene are LNHDA and SQIVND (reference sequence). Trimming removed 5 bases from V and 8 bases from J, with 21 bases in between. In nucleotides, the CDR3 is TGTGCCAGTAGTGGAAGAGGTGAGGTGACTAGCGGCTACACCTTC. Translation gives CASSGRGEVTSGYTF.

The CDR3 loop reads CASSQLPGQSSYEQYF. The CDR3 nucleotides read TGTGCCAGCTCGCAGTTACCGGGACAGAGCTCCTACGAGCAGTACTTC. The J gene is TRBJ2-7, the V gene TRBV18, with TRBD1 matching over 7 bases. The CDR3 contains 16 residues. V shed 6 bases, J shed 0 bases, and the junction held 11 bases outside the gene matches. In germline, CDR1 is KGHSH, CDR2 LQKENI.

The chain couples TRBV19 to TRBJ2-2, with a weak D call TRBD1 (6 bases). Trimming stripped 8 bases from V and 8 bases from J, with 15 bases between. CDR1 is LNHDA, CDR2 SQIVND, per germline (reference sequence). The CDR3 is made up of 13 amino acids. The CDR3 protein is CASRQESRGELFF. CDR3 DNA: TGTGCCAGTCGACAGGAAAGTCGGGGGGAGCTGTTTTTT.

The V call is TRBV12-5, the J call TRBJ2-1; D uncertain. CDR3 length equals 12 residues. The germline CDR1 and CDR2 sequences are LGHNT and FRNRAP. The V and J ends lost 3 bases and 9 bases respectively, with 9 bases between them. This chain's CDR3 is CASGFERFEQFF. As DNA, the CDR3 is TGTGCTAGTGGTTTCGAGAGGTTTGAGCAGTTCTTC. The full variable domain, with the rest looked up from reference TRBV12-5 and TRBJ2-1, is DARVTQTPRHKVTEMGQEVTMRCQPILGHNTVFWYRQTMMQGLELLAYFRNRAPLDDSGMPKDRFSAEMPDATLATLKIQPSEPRDSAVYFCASGFERFEQFFGPGTRLTVL.

The J gene is TRBJ1-1, the V gene TRBV19; weak D call: TRBD1 (5 bases). The CDR3 has 20 amino acids. V lost 3 bases and J 5 bases, leaving 31 bases between the germline ends. CDR1 LNHDA and CDR2 SQIVND come from the germline V gene (reference sequence). The CDR3 DNA follows: TGTGCCAGTAGTATTACACGTCTGGGCCGTGGGGAAGGGGTGTTGACTGAAGCTTTCTTT. Amino acid sequence: CASSITRLGRGEGVLTEAFF. Supplemented by reference TRBV19 and TRBJ1-1, the full variable domain reads DGGITQSPKYLFRKEGQNVTLSCEQNLNHDAMYWYRQDPGQGLRLIYYSQIVNDFQKGDIAEGYSVSREKKESFPLTVTSAQKNPTAFYLCASSITRLGRGEGVLTEAFFGQGTRLTVV.

This clone occurred once. V is TRBV2 and J is TRBJ1-2; D remains unclear. Trimming removed 7 bases from V and 1 base from J, with 13 bases in between. CDR1 is SNHLY and CDR2 is FYNNEI in the germline V gene. The CDR3 loop spans 14 amino acids. CDR3 protein: CASTSSGYNYGYTF. In DNA, the CDR3 is TGTGCCAGCACGTCAAGCGGGTATAACTATGGCTACACCTTC.

This clone appeared a single time. The chain combines TRBV11-2 with TRBJ2-7; D may be TRBD1 (6 bases). Trimming took 3 bases from V and 4 from J, leaving 7 bases between them. CDR1 and CDR2 (germline): SGHAT, FQNNGV. The CDR3 is 12 amino acids. Here the CDR3 reads CASSFTGYEQYF. The CDR3 DNA is TGTGCCAGCAGCTTTACAGGGTACGAGCAGTACTTC.

The rearrangement joins TRBV6-4 to TRBJ1-3, with 9 bases lining up with TRBD1. Germline V gene sequence: CDR1 MRHNA, CDR2 SNTAGT. The CDR3 extends over 20 amino acids. The ends lost 5 bases at V and 1 base at J; junction bases unmatched: 18. CDR3 in DNA: TGTGCCAGCAGTACGTACCTTCAGGGACAGGGCAATCGGTCTGGAAACACCATATATTTT. Protein product: CASSTYLQGQGNRSGNTIYF.

This chain links TRBV19 with TRBJ2-7; 8 bases line up with TRBD1. CDR3 length: 15 amino acids. V was pared by 5 bases and J by 4 bases, with 10 bases of the junction left unmatched. From germline, CDR1 is LNHDA and CDR2 SQIVND (reference sequence). CDR3 protein: CASSRGQGPVYEQYF. CDR3 bases: TGTGCCAGTAGTCGTGGACAGGGACCTGTTTACGAGCAGTACTTC.

The chain carries TRBV6-1 and TRBJ1-2; 8 positions match TRBD1. Germline values: CDR1 MNHNS, CDR2 SASEGT. This CDR3 is 17 amino acids long. The ends lost 1 base at V and 4 bases at J; junction bases unmatched: 11. The DNA for the CDR3 is TGTGCCAGCAGTGAAGGGACAGGGTGGTTGCTGGTCTATGGCTACACCTTC. As protein: CASSEGTGWLLVYGYTF.